The 28 T cell receptor beta chains in this list originate from one sample, sequenced in a study of regulatory T cells in long-lasting Graves disease. Libraries of TCR beta came from iRepertoire HTBI primers plus Arm-PCR of CDR3 regions. MiXCR, applied by TCRdb to the multiplex PCR reads, yields one record per CDR3 protein. Seen here are about 470,000 distinct CDR3 sequences, 15% to 20% observed once, and the top ten hold 10% to 15%. Time point noted: newly diagnosed GD, antithyroid drugs for less than 3 months. PBMC-extracted RNA yielded the TCR library. Another study also made use of these data, one on T cells in Graves' hyperthyroidism and ophthalmopathy.

This sample comprised peripheral blood mononuclear cells (PBMCs), obtained at new diagnosis, from a patient treated with antithyroid drugs. These receptor sequences come from a middle-aged man with Graves disease.

This clonotype was recorded a few times. The genes are TRBV5-1 and TRBJ2-6, with D unresolved. Germline CDR1 and CDR2: SGHRS and YFSETQ. CDR3 length: 15 residues. V gave up 4 bases and J gave up 0 bases, with 8 bases separating them. CDR3 amino acids: CASSPVHSGANVLTF. The CDR3 nucleotides are TGCGCCAGCAGCCCGGTCCACTCTGGGGCCAACGTCCTGACTTTC. The variable domain in full, with the rest retrieved from reference TRBV5-1 and TRBJ2-6, is KAGVTQTPRYLIKTRGQQVTLSCSPISGHRSVSWYQQTPGQGLQFLFEYFSETQRNKGNFPGRFSGRQFSNSRSEMNVSTLELGDSALYLCASSPVHSGANVLTFGAGSRLTVL.

This chain joins TRBV5-1 and TRBJ2-6; 16 bases align to TRBD2. The ends lost 4 bases at V and 2 bases at J; junction bases unmatched: 6. The CDR3 extends over 19 amino acids. Germline V gene data show CDR1 as SGHRS and CDR2 as YFSETQ. For the CDR3, the DNA is TGCGCCAGCAGCGCTGGGACTAGCGGGAGGGCCACTGGGGCCAACGTCCTGACTTTC. Amino acid sequence: CASSAGTSGRATGANVLTF.

In its sample, this clonotype was seen many times. The chain uses TRBV28 and TRBJ2-2, with D hard to call. Trimming stripped 3 bases from V and 8 bases from J, with 10 bases between. The CDR3 consists of 13 residues. Germline V gene lookup returns CDR1 MDHEN and CDR2 SYDVKM. CDR3 bases: TGTGCCAGCAGTTTTCCAAGGGCTGGGGAGCTGTTTTTT. Protein sequence: CASSFPRAGELFF.

Only one count was recorded for this clonotype. This CDR3 is CASSQVRSNQPQHF. The CDR3 DNA reads as TGTGCCAGCAGCCAAGTGCGGAGCAATCAGCCCCAGCATTTT. V gene TRBV7-3 combines with J gene TRBJ1-5; D gene ambiguous. V was trimmed by 5 bases and J by 1 base, leaving 9 bases between them. The CDR3 covers 14 residues. CDR1 is SGHTA and CDR2 is FQGTGA in the germline V gene.

In its sample, this clonotype was seen many times. J is TRBJ2-1 and V is TRBV12-3 or TRBV12-4, with 9 bases that match TRBD1. The length of the CDR3 is 14 residues. V lost 6 bases, J lost 9 bases, and 9 bases stayed unmatched. As DNA, the CDR3 is TGTGCCAGCAGCCGGGACAGGGTTTTCAGTGAGCAGTTCTTC. It specifies CASSRDRVFSEQFF.

A few counts support this clonotype. V and J are TRBV12-3 or TRBV12-4 and TRBJ1-5; 7 nucleotides align to TRBD1. The CDR3 extends over 16 amino acids. The ends lost 6 bases at V and 2 bases at J; junction bases unmatched: 10. CDR3 bases: TGTGCCAGCAGAGCCGGGACAGCGGCCCGCAATCAGCCCCAGCATTTT. Amino acid sequence: CASRAGTAARNQPQHF.

The chain employs TRBV14 and TRBJ2-1; 8 bases line up with TRBD2. V lost 4 bases, J lost 8 bases, and 10 bases stayed unmatched. Germline V gene data show CDR1 as SGHDN and CDR2 as FVKESK. This CDR3 has 15 amino acids. In DNA, the CDR3 is TGTGCCAGCAGCCCGGGGGGGTATTTGCGGGATGAGCAGTTCTTC. The encoded protein is CASSPGGYLRDEQFF.

This clonotype has just a few counts. The gene calls are TRBV29-1 and TRBJ2-7; no firm D call. There are 12 residues in the CDR3. Germline CDR1 is SQVTM and CDR2 is ANQGSEA. Trimming pared 4 bases from V and 5 bases from J, leaving 12 bases between. CDR3 loop: CSVVLVHHEQYF. The CDR3 region has the DNA TGCAGCGTTGTCCTAGTTCACCACGAGCAGTACTTC.

This clonotype was seen repeatedly, ten times or more. The rearrangement uses TRBV2 and TRBJ2-3, with D maybe TRBD2 (6 bases). Trimming left V 4 bases short and J 0 bases short, with 8 bases between. The CDR3 totals 14 residues. Germline V gives CDR1 SNHLY, CDR2 FYNNEI. For the CDR3, the DNA is TGTGCCAGCAGTGCTGGACTAAGCACAGATACGCAGTATTTT. Translating gives CASSAGLSTDTQYF.

This clonotype was seen only a few times. The chain combines TRBV10-1 with TRBJ2-3; TRBD2 matches 12 bases. V shed 3 bases and J 2 bases; nucleotides not matched to a gene: 6. Germline lookup yields CDR1 WNHNN and CDR2 SYGVQD (reference sequence). CDR3 length equals 17 residues. CDR3 in amino acids: CASSEETSGSFTDTQYF. For the CDR3, the DNA is TGCGCCAGCAGTGAAGAGACTAGCGGGAGCTTCACAGATACGCAGTATTTT.

The chain recombines TRBV13 with TRBJ2-1, with 15 bases that match TRBD2. The CDR3 sequence is 18 residues long. Germline-derived CDR1 and CDR2 are PRHDT and FYEKMQ (reference sequence). V lost 1 base and J lost 9; bases outside the gene matches: 10. CDR3 bases: TGTGCCAGCAGCTTAGAGTTCGGACTAGCGGGAGGGCCCGGTGAGCAGTTCTTC. Translated, it gives CASSLEFGLAGGPGEQFF.

The sample holds one count of this clonotype. The chain is built from TRBV4-1 and TRBJ2-7; 10 bases match TRBD2. CDR3 length: 17 residues. Germline V gene data show CDR1 as MGHRA and CDR2 as YSYEKL. J was trimmed by 0 bases and V by 4 bases; bases with no gene match: 9. CDR3 in amino acids: CASSPIGASGSSYEQYF. Here the CDR3 DNA reads TGCGCCAGCAGCCCTATTGGGGCTAGCGGGAGCTCCTACGAGCAGTACTTC.

The chain couples TRBV12-3 or TRBV12-4 to TRBJ1-5; no clear D. This CDR3 has 12 residues. Between the trimmed V and J ends, which lost 2 bases and 7 bases, there was a span of 6 bases. The CDR3 spells CASSLMRQPQHF. For the CDR3, the DNA is TGTGCCAGCAGTTTAATGAGGCAGCCCCAGCATTTT.

The V gene is TRBV7-2, the J gene TRBJ1-2, with D unresolved. Germline V gives CDR1 SGHTA, CDR2 FQGNSA. The CDR3 length is 14 residues. V was clipped by 5 bases and J by 4 bases, with 14 bases between them. The CDR3 DNA follows: TGTGCCAGCAGCCCGTCAGGAGGGTCCTATGGCTACACCTTC. Translating gives CASSPSGGSYGYTF. Looking up the rest from reference TRBV7-2 and TRBJ1-2 gives the full variable domain: GAGVSQSPSNKVTEKGKDVELRCDPISGHTALYWYRQSLGQGLEFLIYFQGNSAPDKSGLPSDRFSAERTGGSVSTLTIQRTQQEDSAVYLCASSPSGGSYGYTFGSGTRLTVV.

V usage is TRBV20-1 and J usage is TRBJ2-7; 9 bases agree with TRBD2. This CDR3 contains 14 residues. The germline gives CDR1 DFQATT, CDR2 SNEGSKA (reference sequence). The junction had 4 bases not matched to a gene; V was cut back by 3 bases and J by 1 base. The DNA for the CDR3 is TGCAGTGCTAGGAGCGGGAGGAAGTCCTACGAGCAGTACTTC. It is translated as CSARSGRKSYEQYF.

There are many counts of this clonotype. The gene calls are TRBV11-2 and TRBJ2-2, with 9 bases aligning to TRBD1. Germline V CDR1 and CDR2: SGHAT, FQNNGV. The CDR3 covers 15 residues. V shed 5 bases, J shed 7 bases, and the junction held 8 bases outside the gene matches. Here the CDR3 reads CASSTHRGPYGELFF. As DNA, the CDR3 is TGTGCCAGCAGCACTCACAGGGGGCCGTACGGGGAGCTGTTTTTT.

This clonotype was seen repeatedly, ten times or more. The rearrangement joins TRBV5-1 to TRBJ2-3; 12 bases fit TRBD2. The germline V gene encodes CDR1 SGHRS and CDR2 YFSETQ. The CDR3 length is 17 residues. V dropped 4 bases and J dropped 3; count of bases not matched to a gene: 9. The CDR3 region is CASSARPSGRATDTQYF. The DNA of the CDR3 is TGCGCCAGCAGCGCGCGCCCTAGCGGGAGGGCAACAGATACGCAGTATTTT.

This clonotype was counted only a few times. The rearrangement links TRBV6-2 or TRBV6-3 to TRBJ2-5; D is uncertain. This CDR3 is built from 14 residues. CDR1 MNHEY and CDR2 SVGEGT come from the germline V gene. Trimming cost V 10 bases and J 3 bases, with 18 bases left between them. CDR3 coding DNA: TGTGCCACCTGGAGCCCCGGTGGGAAAGAGACCCAGTACTTC. Its protein product is CATWSPGGKETQYF.

The chain employs TRBV19 and TRBJ2-5; TRBD1 matches 7 bases. Germline V gene sequence: CDR1 LNHDA, CDR2 SQIVND (reference sequence). V dropped 10 bases and J dropped 6; count of bases not matched to a gene: 5. The CDR3 totals 11 residues. CDR3 region: CAKGQAKTQYF. CDR3 DNA sequence: TGTGCCAAAGGACAGGCGAAGACCCAGTACTTC.

The table lists this clonotype with a few counts. The rearrangement joins TRBV28 to TRBJ2-3; either TRBD1 or TRBD2 may fit D (5 bases each). Germline CDR1 is MDHEN and CDR2 is SYDVKM. V was clipped by 2 bases and J by 2 bases, with 17 bases between them. The CDR3 totals 17 residues. DNA for the CDR3: TGTGCCAGCAGTTTAGGGACCGGGTCAACAGACACAGATACGCAGTATTTT. This gives the protein CASSLGTGSTDTDTQYF.

The chain has TRBV7-9 and TRBJ2-5, with D perhaps matching TRBD2 (6 bases). The V and J ends lost 2 bases and 0 bases respectively, with 22 bases between them. CDR1 is SEHNR, CDR2 FQNEAQ, per germline (reference sequence). The CDR3 has 19 amino acids. CDR3 protein: CASSLYSRRERSYQETQYF. CDR3 DNA sequence: TGTGCCAGCAGCTTATACTCACGACGGGAGAGGAGTTACCAAGAGACCCAGTACTTC.

This chain uses TRBV14 with TRBJ2-7, with TRBD2 identical over 14 bases. Trimming at V came to 3 bases and at J to 3 bases, leaving 4 bases not matched to a gene. The CDR3 sequence is 16 residues long. CDR1 and CDR2 (germline): SGHDN, FVKESK. CDR3 amino acids: CASSQPGTSGSYEQYF. DNA of the CDR3: TGTGCCAGCAGCCAGCCCGGGACTAGCGGGAGCTACGAGCAGTACTTC. The whole variable domain, remainder taken from reference TRBV14 and TRBJ2-7, is EAGVTQFPSHSVIEKGQTVTLRCDPISGHDNLYWYRRVMGKEIKFLLHFVKESKQDESGMPNNRFLAERTGGTYSTLKVQPAELEDSGVYFCASSQPGTSGSYEQYFGPGTRLTVT.

In its sample, this clonotype was seen many times. This chain connects TRBV5-1 to TRBJ2-7; 15 bases are shared with TRBD2. Losses at the gene ends were 1 base for V and 5 bases for J; bases not matched to a gene: 7. The CDR3 sequence is 17 residues long. The germline V gene encodes CDR1 SGHRS and CDR2 YFSETQ. The CDR3 region has the DNA TGCGCCAGCAGCTTGACTCCGGGACTAGCGGGAGGCGACGAGCAGTACTTC. Its translation is CASSLTPGLAGGDEQYF.

Turning to this clonotype: A read error is possible here, since a much larger clone lies one base away. DNA of the CDR3: TGTGCCGGCAGCCTCACCTGGGGAGAAAATGAAAAACTGTTTTTT. It codes for CAGSLTWGENEKLFF. The chain combines TRBV11-2 with TRBJ1-4; no definite D call. This CDR3 is 15 amino acids long. CDR1 is SGHAT, CDR2 FQNNGV, per germline. Variable domain in full (rest from reference TRBV11-2 and TRBJ1-4): EAGVAQSPRYKIIEKRQSVAFWCNPISGHATLYWYQQILGQGPKLLIQFQNNGVVDDSQLPKDRFSAERLKGVDSTLKIQPAKLEDSAVYLCAGSLTWGENEKLFFGSGTQLSVL.

The V call is TRBV19, the J call TRBJ2-1; 11 bases align to TRBD2. With V trimmed by 4 bases and J by 7 bases, 15 bases remained unmatched. Germline loops: CDR1 LNHDA, CDR2 SQIVND (reference sequence). CDR3 length: 18 residues. The CDR3 DNA sequence: TGTGCCAGTAGTACCCCCACTAGCGGGAGTAATCTTCGGAATGAGCAGTTCTTC. Translating gives CASSTPTSGSNLRNEQFF.

This clonotype appeared once. This likely stems from a read error, as it lies one base from a far larger clone. For the CDR3, the DNA is TGTGCCAGCAGCCAAGATGTCCCCTACGAGCAGTTCTTC. This gives the protein CASSQDVPYEQFF. The chain recombines TRBV3-1 with TRBJ2-1; D remains ambiguous. CDR3 length: 13 amino acids. Trimming took 0 bases from V and 10 from J, leaving 10 bases between them. Germline assignment: CDR1 LGHDT and CDR2 YNNKEL (reference sequence).

V gene TRBV5-1 combines with J gene TRBJ2-3; TRBD2 matches 13 bases. Germline CDR1 and CDR2: SGHRS and YFSETQ. The CDR3 covers 15 residues. J gave up 4 bases and V 5 bases, and 4 bases lay outside the gene matches. CDR3 region: CASRIGLAGADTQYF. In nucleotides, the CDR3 is TGCGCCAGCAGAATTGGACTAGCGGGAGCAGATACGCAGTATTTT.

This clonotype was counted only a few times. CDR3 residues: CASSRSRGQGYGYTF. The CDR3 nucleotides read TGTGCCAGCTCACGATCGAGAGGACAGGGCTATGGCTACACCTTC. The chain recombines TRBV18 with TRBJ1-2, with 8 bases identical to TRBD1. This CDR3 region has 15 residues. Per the germline V gene, CDR1 is KGHSH and CDR2 is LQKENI. After removal of 4 bases from V and 4 bases from J, the junction contained 8 bases not matched to a gene. Filled out from reference TRBV18 and TRBJ1-2, the complete variable domain reads NAGVMQNPRHLVRRRGQEARLRCSPMKGHSHVYWYRQLPEEGLKFMVYLQKENIIDESGMPKERFSAEFPKEGPSILRIQQVVRGDSAAYFCASSRSRGQGYGYTFGSGTRLTVV.